These T cell receptor beta chains were read from a single sample in a study of blood T cell repertoires in COVID-19. TCRdb's copy holds only in-frame clones and misses some; the assay was immunoSEQ multiplex PCR. This sample carries 99,000 or so clones, roughly four fifths of them seen once, and the ten largest clones take approximately 15%. Sequencing was carried out using peripheral blood. The receptors derive from a woman older than 75 with acute or convalescent COVID-19. Each CDR3 is given with its conserved first and last residue. A D gene is named only where the DNA matches it firmly. Size values are once, few and many counts, or a class for expanded clones, and some rows have none.

TRBV28	TRBJ1-2	TRBD1	NA	TGTGCCAGCAGTTTATTGGGGTTGGGGACAGGGATTAACTATGGCTACACCTTC	CASSLLGLGTGINYGYTF
TRBV5-1	TRBJ1-6	NA	NA	TGCGCCAGCAGCTTGGTCGGGGATCCGCATAATTCACCCCTCCACTTT	CASSLVGDPHNSPLHF
TRBV7-8	TRBJ2-2	TRBD1	few	TGTGCCAGCAACCCGACAGGGTTGATTACCGGGGAGCTGTTTTTT	CASNPTGLITGELFF
TRBV19	TRBJ1-2	TRBD1	NA	TGTGCCAGTGACAGGGGCTATGGCTACACCTTC	CASDRGYGYTF
TRBV5-4	TRBJ2-2	NA	once	TGTGCCAGCAGCCGATCACCATTACAGGGCTCGGCCGGGGAGCTGTTTTTT	CASSRSPLQGSAGELFF
TRBV7-9	TRBJ2-5	TRBD2	NA	TGTGCCAGCAGCCCCCCGGGGGGGGCGGGGGAGACCCAGTACTTC	CASSPPGGAGETQYF
TRBV21-1	TRBJ1-4	NA	NA	TGTGCCAGCAGCAAGAAGCGACAGGTTGGGGATGAAAAACTGTTTTTT	CASSKKRQVGDEKLFF
TRBV30	TRBJ1-6	TRBD1	NA	TGTGCCTGGGGGGGACAGCGAAATTCACCCCTCCACTTT	CAWGGQRNSPLHF
TRBV2	TRBJ2-5	NA	NA	TGTGCCAGCAGTCGGGGGGCGCGGGAGACCCAGTACTTC	CASSRGARETQYF
TRBV10-3	TRBJ2-7	NA	NA	TGTGCCATCAGTGAGTCGTCAGTCTACGAGCAGTACTTC	CAISESSVYEQYF
TRBV6-5	TRBJ1-2	NA	many	TGTGCCAGCAGTCGCAAACCCGACAGAGGCTACACCTTC	CASSRKPDRGYTF
TRBV3-1/TRBV3-2	TRBJ2-2	NA	NA	TGTGCCAGCACCTCAGGGGCGAACACCGGGGAGCTGTTTTTT	CASTSGANTGELFF
TRBV29-1	TRBJ1-1	NA	NA	TGCAGCGCCACGACATCCGTGGACACTGAAGCTTTCTTT	CSATTSVDTEAFF
TRBV14	TRBJ1-3	NA	few	TGTGCCAGCAGCCAACAGGGCCCGTCTGGAAACACCATATATTTT	CASSQQGPSGNTIYF
TRBV6-6	TRBJ2-2	NA	once	NA	CASSSSTGRAGELFF
TRBV7-9	TRBJ2-1	NA	NA	TGTGCCAGCAGCTCAGATCCCGGAGGGCATGAGCAGTTCTTC	CASSSDPGGHEQFF
TRBV15	TRBJ2-6	NA	NA	TGTGCCACCAGCCCTCTGGGGAGTGGGGCCAACGTCCTGACTTTC	CATSPLGSGANVLTF
TRBV7-2	TRBJ2-5	TRBD2	NA	TGTGCCAGCAGCCCCAGCGGGAGGGCCCAAGAGACCCAGTACTTC	CASSPSGRAQETQYF
TRBV7-9	TRBJ2-5	NA	few	TGTGCCAGCAGCTCGAGAGTCCAAGAGACCCAGTACTTC	CASSSRVQETQYF
TRBV6-2/TRBV6-3	TRBJ2-7	NA	NA	TGTGCCAGCAGTGACGGGACTCCGCAGTACTTC	CASSDGTPQYF
TRBV15	TRBJ1-2	NA	once	TGTGCCACCAGCAGCCGGCGGCCTAACTATGGCTACACCTTC	CATSSRRPNYGYTF
TRBV29-1	TRBJ1-1	NA	NA	TGCAGCGTTCTACAGGGAATCACTGAAGCTTTCTTT	CSVLQGITEAFF
TRBV29-1	TRBJ2-1	TRBD2	NA	TGCAGCGGTACCCCTTTAGCGGGAGAAGGCTACAATGAGCAGTTCTTC	CSGTPLAGEGYNEQFF
TRBV9	TRBJ2-2	NA	NA	TGTGCCAGCAGCACCGACACCCTCAGGGGCTTCCGCCCCGGGGAGCTGTTTTTT	CASSTDTLRGFRPGELFF
TRBV19	TRBJ1-2	TRBD1	NA	TGTGCCAGTAGTACCACCGGGACAGGGGGCGTCTATGGCTACACCTTC	CASSTTGTGGVYGYTF
TRBV3-1/TRBV3-2	TRBJ1-1	NA	few	TGTGCCAGCAGCCAAGATCCGGGGATCGCTGAAGCTTTCTTT	CASSQDPGIAEAFF
TRBV6-2/TRBV6-3	TRBJ1-1	NA	NA	TGTGCCAGCAGTTACGCCGGTTCCAACACTGAAGCTTTCTTT	CASSYAGSNTEAFF
TRBV6-5	TRBJ1-6	NA	NA	TGTGCCAGCAGTTCTCAGGGAACCACCCTCCACTTT	CASSSQGTTLHF
TRBV2	TRBJ2-5	NA	NA	TGTGCCAGCGGGGCCAGGGCGTACCAAGAGACCCAGTACTTC	CASGARAYQETQYF
TRBV5-6	TRBJ2-5	TRBD1	NA	TGTGCCAGCAGCTTCCCCGGGACAGGGGGCGGGCAGACCCAGTACTTC	CASSFPGTGGGQTQYF
TRBV3-1/TRBV3-2	TRBJ2-1	TRBD2	NA	TGTGCCAGCAGCCATCTAACTAGCGGGAGTCGATCTGAGCAGTTCTTC	CASSHLTSGSRSEQFF
TRBV24-1	TRBJ2-2	NA	NA	TGTGCCACCAGTGATCTCGACAGCCAGAACACCGGGGAGCTGTTTTTT	CATSDLDSQNTGELFF
TRBV29-1	TRBJ2-7	NA	NA	TGCAGCGTTGTTGGCAGAACCTACGAGCAGTACTTC	CSVVGRTYEQYF
TRBV7-9	TRBJ1-2	NA	few	TGTGCCATACCGGGACATCGAACTAACTATGGCTACACCTTC	CAIPGHRTNYGYTF
TRBV27	TRBJ1-5	NA	NA	TGTGCCAGCAGTTTGGGGGGAGGAGATCAGCCCCAGCATTTT	CASSLGGGDQPQHF
TRBV5-1	TRBJ2-7	NA	NA	TGCGCCAGCAGCAATGGTGCGGAAGAGCAGTACTTC	CASSNGAEEQYF
TRBV7-9	TRBJ2-7	NA	once	TGTGCCAGCAGCGACGTCGGGAGACAGGGAGACGAGCAGTACTTC	CASSDVGRQGDEQYF
TRBV24-1	TRBJ2-1	TRBD2	NA	TGTGCCACCAGTGACCCCGCGCGACTAGCTAATGAGCAGTTCTTC	CATSDPARLANEQFF
TRBV7-2	TRBJ1-4	NA	NA	TGTGCCAGCAGCCCCCAGGGTGAAAAACTGTTTTTT	CASSPQGEKLFF
TRBV28	TRBJ1-5	NA	NA	TGTGCCAGCAGTTTGGCAGGAAGTCAGCCCCAGCATTTT	CASSLAGSQPQHF
TRBV11-3	TRBJ2-1	NA	NA	TGTGCCAGCAGCTTCGGAGGGAGGCCCTACAATGAGCAGTTCTTC	CASSFGGRPYNEQFF
TRBV18	TRBJ1-3	TRBD1	NA	TGTGCCAGCTCAGCCGGGACAGGGGTCGGCTCTGGAAACACCATATATTTT	CASSAGTGVGSGNTIYF
TRBV14	TRBJ1-1	NA	NA	TGTGCCAGCAGCCAAACCCTGAGGGACACTGAAGCTTTCTTT	CASSQTLRDTEAFF
TRBV16	TRBJ1-4	NA	NA	TGTGCCAGCAGCCAATCCAGGGGACAAGGCGAAAAACTGTTTTTT	CASSQSRGQGEKLFF
TRBV18	TRBJ1-2	NA	NA	TGTGCCAGCTCACCCGGCCTTATTGGGCTTCTAAGCTATGGCTACACCTTC	CASSPGLIGLLSYGYTF
TRBV18	TRBJ1-1	NA	NA	TGTGCCAGCTCTCAGGACAGTAACACTGAAGCTTTCTTT	CASSQDSNTEAFF
TRBV18	TRBJ1-1	TRBD1	NA	TGTGCCAGCTCGAGGGGACAGTACAGTCCCAACACTGAAGCTTTCTTT	CASSRGQYSPNTEAFF
TRBV10-2	TRBJ2-2	NA	NA	TGCGCCAGCAGTCAAACAGGGAACACCGGGGAGCTGTTTTTT	CASSQTGNTGELFF
TRBV7-8	TRBJ2-1	TRBD2	NA	TGTGCCAGCAGCTTAGCCCGAACTAGCGGGAGGAATGAGCAGTTCTTC	CASSLARTSGRNEQFF
TRBV9	TRBJ2-1	NA	NA	TGTGCCAGCAGCGTAGGTTCTACGCAGTTCTTC	CASSVGSTQFF